Listed here are 26 T cell receptor beta chains from one sample, sequenced in a study of patients and donors after allogeneic stem cell transplantation. TCRdb used MiXCR to reprocess the RT-PCR reads, holding one entry per CDR3 protein. Here the sample spans approximately 200,000 distinct CDR3 sequences, around two fifths being singletons. Sequencing used blood, either unsorted or a sorted T cell fraction (not recorded which). Receptors originate from a human donor who was either an allogeneic HSCT recipient or a stem cell or donor lymphocyte infusion donor (not recorded which). It is not recorded whose cells these are; they may come from a transplant donor.

This clonotype was seen a handful of times. The chain employs TRBV5-1 and TRBJ1-2; 9 bases align to TRBD1. Per germline, CDR1 SGHRS and CDR2 YFSETQ. J was trimmed by 1 base and V by 4 bases; bases with no gene match: 5. This CDR3 contains 15 residues. CDR3 amino acids: CASSGRDRDNYGYTF. The CDR3 bases are TGCGCCAGCAGCGGCCGGGACAGGGATAACTATGGCTACACCTTC. Full variable domain (missing parts from reference TRBV5-1 and TRBJ1-2): KAGVTQTPRYLIKTRGQQVTLSCSPISGHRSVSWYQQTPGQGLQFLFEYFSETQRNKGNFPGRFSGRQFSNSRSEMNVSTLELGDSALYLCASSGRDRDNYGYTFGSGTRLTVV.

The gene calls are TRBV3-1 and TRBJ2-1, with 9 bases identical to TRBD1. Per the germline V gene, CDR1 is LGHDT and CDR2 is YNNKEL (reference sequence). This CDR3 comprises 17 residues. V lost 3 bases to trimming and J lost 8 bases; unmatched junction nucleotides: 14. This CDR3 reads CASSQRLPGQGRDEQFF. The CDR3 DNA sequence: TGTGCCAGCAGCCAGAGACTACCGGGACAGGGTCGCGATGAGCAGTTCTTC.

This clonotype occurred a few times. The rearrangement links TRBV29-1 to TRBJ1-1; possibly TRBD1 for D (6 bases). The CDR3 sequence is 13 residues long. Germline V gene sequence: CDR1 SQVTM, CDR2 ANQGSEA. Trimming pared 5 bases from V and 1 base from J, leaving 11 bases between. The CDR3 DNA sequence: TGCAGCGTTTTCGGACAGACGAACACTGAAGCTTTCTTT. Translated, it gives CSVFGQTNTEAFF.

The genes are TRBV19 and TRBJ2-3; 9 nucleotides match TRBD1. Germline V gene sequence: CDR1 LNHDA, CDR2 SQIVND (reference sequence). The CDR3 totals 16 residues. Trimming at V came to 1 base and at J to 5 bases, leaving 7 bases not matched to a gene. This CDR3 is CASSIVGTGQIDTQYF. DNA of the CDR3: TGTGCCAGTAGTATAGTAGGGACAGGGCAGATAGATACGCAGTATTTT.

This sequence joins TRBV7-6 and TRBJ1-2, with a possible D match to TRBD1 (5 bases). There are 13 residues in the CDR3. CDR1 is SGHVS and CDR2 is FNYEAQ in the germline V gene. The germline V and J ends were trimmed by 4 bases and 2 bases, with 8 bases remaining between them. The CDR3 sequence is CASSWGTNYGYTF. The CDR3 nucleotides read TGTGCCAGCAGCTGGGGGACCAACTATGGCTACACCTTC.

The chain uses TRBV4-3 and TRBJ1-2; 12 positions match TRBD1. The length of the CDR3 is 19 residues. CDR1 is LGHNA and CDR2 is YSLEER in the germline V gene. With V trimmed by 2 bases and J by 6 bases, 16 bases remained unmatched. The CDR3 here is CASSQWQPGQGAGSNGYTF. CDR3 nucleotide sequence: TGCGCCAGCAGCCAATGGCAGCCGGGACAGGGGGCAGGTAGTAATGGCTACACCTTC.

The genes are TRBV6-5 and TRBJ1-2, with D perhaps matching TRBD1 (5 bases). Germline-derived CDR1 and CDR2 are MNHEY and SVGAGI. V was cut by 6 bases and J by 3 bases, with 14 bases left in between. This CDR3 contains 14 residues. CDR3 nucleotides: TGTGCCAGCAGGGGATTCCAAGGGGACTATGGCTACACCTTC. It yields the protein CASRGFQGDYGYTF.

This clonotype was seen only a few times. The chain has TRBV15 and TRBJ2-1; 7 positions agree with TRBD2. Germline loops: CDR1 LNHNV, CDR2 YYDKDF (reference sequence). With V trimmed by 3 bases and J by 4 bases, 0 bases remained unmatched. The CDR3 contains 13 residues. CDR3 loop: CATSRGGYNEQFF. CDR3 DNA: TGTGCCACCAGCAGGGGAGGGTACAATGAGCAGTTCTTC.

This clonotype was found a few times. The CDR3 bases are TGTGCCAGCTCACCCGGGACGAGGGCCTACGAGCAGTACTTC. Protein product: CASSPGTRAYEQYF. The chain has TRBV12-3 or TRBV12-4 and TRBJ2-7, with D possibly being TRBD1 or TRBD2 (5 bases each). There are 14 residues in the CDR3. The V and J ends lost 8 bases and 2 bases respectively, with 16 bases between them.

This clonotype was counted only a few times. The chain employs TRBV9 and TRBJ1-1, with D perhaps TRBD1 (5 bases). CDR1 SGDLS and CDR2 YYNGEE come from the germline V gene. V lost 3 bases, J lost 0 bases, and 18 bases lay in between. This CDR3 is 17 amino acids long. The CDR3 bases are TGTGCCAGCAGCGCCCAACTTGACAGCCCCATGAACACTGAAGCTTTCTTT. Translated: CASSAQLDSPMNTEAFF.

The chain is built from TRBV7-2 and TRBJ2-3; 10 nucleotides agree with TRBD2. CDR1 and CDR2 (germline): SGHTA, FQGNSA. Unmatched junction bases numbered 5, after V lost 2 bases and J lost 0 bases. This CDR3 contains 17 residues. The CDR3 DNA reads TGTGCCAGCAGCTTATATACTAGCGGGGCCAGCACAGATACGCAGTATTTT. Its translation is CASSLYTSGASTDTQYF.

This clonotype has only a few counts. The V call is TRBV19, the J call TRBJ1-1; D is possibly TRBD1 (6 bases). This CDR3 has 15 amino acids. Trimming took off 3 bases at V and 4 bases at J, with 15 bases between the two ends. From germline, CDR1 is LNHDA and CDR2 SQIVND (reference sequence). The CDR3 DNA reads as TGTGCCAGTAGTATCTCCGCAGGGGATAGCACTGAAGCTTTCTTT. Amino acids: CASSISAGDSTEAFF.

This chain links TRBV3-1 with TRBJ2-7; D gene unclear. This CDR3 has 11 residues. Germline V gives CDR1 LGHDT, CDR2 YNNKEL (reference sequence). Trimming took off 6 bases at V and 9 bases at J, with 12 bases between the two ends. As DNA, the CDR3 is TGTGCCAGCAGTCGCGACGGCGGGCAGTACTTC. It codes for CASSRDGGQYF.

This clonotype was seen only a few times. V is TRBV9 and J is TRBJ2-1; TRBD2 aligns across 9 bases. CDR3 length equals 15 residues. Looked up from germline, CDR1 is SGDLS and CDR2 is YYNGEE. Germline trimming cut 4 bases from V and 7 bases from J; bases unmatched to any gene: 9. CDR3 in amino acids: CASSRFSGGTNEQFF. For the CDR3, the DNA is TGTGCCAGCAGCCGTTTTAGCGGGGGAACGAATGAGCAGTTCTTC.

The rearrangement uses TRBV9 and TRBJ2-7, with D perhaps TRBD2 (6 bases). CDR1 and CDR2 (germline): SGDLS, YYNGEE. V gave up 5 bases and J gave up 0 bases, with 24 bases separating them. This CDR3 has 18 amino acids. This chain's CDR3 is CASSAGGVADLSSYEQYF. CDR3 bases: TGTGCCAGCAGTGCCGGGGGAGTAGCGGACCTAAGCTCCTACGAGCAGTACTTC.

The chain combines TRBV12-3 or TRBV12-4 with TRBJ2-7, with 8 bases fitting TRBD2. The CDR3 covers 13 residues. Unmatched junction bases numbered 4, after V lost 6 bases and J lost 3 bases. CDR3 bases: TGTGCCAGCAGCCGTAGCGGGAACTACGAGCAGTACTTC. It codes for CASSRSGNYEQYF.

V is TRBV9 and J is TRBJ1-2; 7 nucleotides agree with TRBD1. This CDR3 region has 14 residues. V dropped 7 bases and J dropped 7; count of bases not matched to a gene: 13. Germline CDR1 and CDR2: SGDLS and YYNGEE. Here the CDR3 reads CASLRQGDVSGYTF. Written as DNA, the CDR3 is TGTGCCAGCCTTAGACAGGGTGATGTTTCTGGCTACACCTTC. The full variable domain, completed using reference TRBV9 and TRBJ1-2, is DSGVTQTPKHLITATGQRVTLRCSPRSGDLSVYWYQQSLDQGLQFLIQYYNGEERAKGNILERFSAQQFPDLHSELNLSSLELGDSALYFCASLRQGDVSGYTFGSGTRLTVV.

This clonotype occurred a few times. The CDR3 sequence is CASSTRTGGTYAGDTEAFF. As DNA, the CDR3 is TGTGCCAGCAGCACCCGGACAGGGGGCACCTATGCCGGGGACACTGAAGCTTTCTTT. The rearrangement joins TRBV21-1 to TRBJ1-1; the tabulated D call, TRBD1, remains unverified against the DNA. TRBV21-1 is a pseudogene. The CDR3 covers 19 residues.

This clonotype was seen a few times. This chain connects TRBV19 to TRBJ1-1; a possible D gene is TRBD1 (6 bases). The CDR3 is 13 residues long. V was pared by 9 bases and J by 5 bases, with 16 bases between. Germline V gene data show CDR1 as LNHDA and CDR2 as SQIVND (reference sequence). This chain's CDR3 is CASGWDGTTEAFF. In DNA, the CDR3 is TGTGCCAGCGGTTGGGACGGGACAACTGAAGCTTTCTTT.

This chain uses TRBV7-8 with TRBJ1-5, with 8 bases fitting TRBD1. The germline CDR1 and CDR2 sequences are SGHVS and FQNEAQ. The CDR3 is made up of 15 amino acids. With V trimmed by 6 bases and J by 0 bases, 4 bases remained unmatched. The CDR3 nucleotides are TGTGCCAGCAGGCGAGGACAGGGTAGCAATCAGCCCCAGCATTTT. Protein product: CASRRGQGSNQPQHF. The full variable domain, its missing parts supplied by reference TRBV7-8 and TRBJ1-5, is GAGVSQSPRYKVAKRGQDVALRCDPISGHVSLFWYQQALGQGPEFLTYFQNEAQLDKSGLPSDRFFAERPEGSVSTLKIQRTQQEDSAVYLCASRRGQGSNQPQHFGDGTRLSIL.

V gene TRBV7-9 combines with J gene TRBJ2-1; 7 nucleotides agree with TRBD2. V lost 3 bases to trimming and J lost 8 bases; unmatched junction nucleotides: 7. The CDR3 extends over 14 amino acids. Germline V gives CDR1 SEHNR, CDR2 FQNEAQ (reference sequence). The CDR3 loop is CASSLITSADEQFF. In nucleotides, the CDR3 is TGTGCCAGCAGCTTGATTACTAGCGCTGATGAGCAGTTCTTC.

This sequence joins TRBV28 and TRBJ1-5, with D maybe TRBD1 (5 bases). The germline V and J ends were trimmed by 7 bases and 2 bases, with 12 bases remaining between them. Germline CDR1 is MDHEN and CDR2 is SYDVKM. The CDR3 spans 14 residues. The CDR3: CASIGEAGNQPQHF. CDR3 in DNA: TGTGCCAGCATAGGGGAAGCGGGCAATCAGCCCCAGCATTTT.

CDR3 region: CASSFLAGDGEQYF. Here the CDR3 DNA reads TGCGCCAGCAGCTTCTTAGCGGGAGATGGGGAGCAGTACTTC. This chain connects TRBV5-1 to TRBJ2-7; 9 bases align to TRBD2. Germline values: CDR1 SGHRS, CDR2 YFSETQ. The CDR3 is 14 amino acids. V gave up 2 bases and J gave up 7 bases; unmatched junction bases: 7.

V gene TRBV27 combines with J gene TRBJ1-6; 9 bases agree with TRBD1. The ends lost 4 bases at V and 2 bases at J; junction bases unmatched: 3. The CDR3 contains 16 residues. The germline gives CDR1 MNHEY, CDR2 SMNVEV (reference sequence). The CDR3 nucleotides read TGTGCCAGCAGTTGGGGACAGGGTACCTATAATTCACCCCTCCACTTT. Protein sequence: CASSWGQGTYNSPLHF.

The V call is TRBV28, the J call TRBJ2-5, with 11 bases matching TRBD2. From germline, CDR1 is MDHEN and CDR2 SYDVKM. J gave up 2 bases and V 4 bases, and 6 bases lay outside the gene matches. The CDR3 runs 16 residues. The CDR3 DNA is TGTGCCAGCAGTTCACTAGCGGGAGAGGGGCAAGAGACCCAGTACTTC. It codes for CASSSLAGEGQETQYF.

The gene calls are TRBV12-3 or TRBV12-4 and TRBJ2-2; D is unclear. The CDR3 loop spans 13 amino acids. Trimming pared 5 bases from V and 3 bases from J, leaving 7 bases between. The CDR3: CASSVVYTGELFF. DNA of the CDR3: TGTGCCAGCAGTGTGGTGTACACCGGGGAGCTGTTTTTT.